These 2 T cell receptor beta chains originate from one sample sequenced in a study of CD8+ T cells in alopecia areata. Treatment denoted: oral pan-JAK inhibitor, 5-10 mg twice daily. Reverse transcription of extracted RNA yielded cDNA, which provided the sequencing template. Here immunoSEQ multiplex PCR was the method, and the copy in TCRdb shows in-frame clones only, minus some. This table holds more than 150,000 clones, 60% to 70% found once. The sequences come from CD4+ T cells sorted from blood, collected at week 4, from a patient treated with tofacitinib. The receptors come from a human donor with alopecia areata.

The chain employs TRBV2 and TRBJ2-3, with TRBD2 matching over 15 bases. The length of the CDR3 is 16 residues. CDR1 is SNHLY, CDR2 FYNNEI, per germline. Germline trimming cut 6 bases from V and 2 bases from J; bases unmatched to any gene: 3. The CDR3 is CASRGLAGGLTDTQYF. DNA for the CDR3: TGTGCCAGCAGGGGACTAGCGGGGGGACTCACAGATACGCAGTATTTT.

The rearrangement uses TRBV30 and TRBJ1-1; 10 nucleotides line up with TRBD1. Looked up from germline, CDR1 is GTSNPN and CDR2 is SVGIG (reference sequence). The CDR3 loop spans 15 amino acids. In DNA form, the CDR3 reads TGTGCTACGGGGACAGGGGATACCTCGAACACTGAAGCTTTCTTT. This translates into CATGTGDTSNTEAFF.